This paragraph covers one T cell receptor (beta chain) sequence. The data originate from a study of blood T cell repertoires in COVID-19. Here immunoSEQ multiplex PCR was the method, and the copy in TCRdb shows in-frame clones only, minus some. The sample lists about 99,000 clones, more than 75% occurring once. CDR1 and CDR2 from the germline V gene are MDHEN and SYDVKM. The germline V and J ends were trimmed by 2 bases and 4 bases, with 17 bases remaining between them. The length of the CDR3 is 17 residues. The sample comprised peripheral blood. The source is a man between 45 and 60 years old with acute or convalescent COVID-19. This sequence joins TRBV28 and TRBJ2-2; D might be TRBD2 (6 bases). CDR3 residues: CASSLKVGGRFTGELFF. In DNA, the CDR3 is TGTGCCAGCAGTTTAAAGGTTGGGGGGAGATTCACCGGGGAGCTGTTTTTT.